These 23 T cell receptor beta chains came from one sample sequenced in a study of blood T cell repertoires in COVID-19. The repertoire was sequenced with immunoSEQ multiplex PCR; TCRdb's copy has only in-frame clones and lacks some. The data show under 350,000 clones, with 70% to 90% seen just once and about 4.5% held by the top ten. Sequences were obtained from peripheral blood. Receptors originate from a man aged 55 to 70 who had recovered from COVID-19.

The rearrangement links TRBV5-4 to TRBJ2-7; tentatively, D is TRBD2 (6 bases). From germline, CDR1 is SGHNT and CDR2 YYREEE (reference sequence). V lost 3 bases and J lost 3, with 16 bases in between. CDR3 size: 15 residues. CDR3 DNA: TGTGCCAGCAGCTCCCCTGGGCGGGAAAACTACGAGCAGTACTTC. Its translation is CASSSPGRENYEQYF.

The count of this clone is one. The chain couples TRBV19 to TRBJ1-2; 7 nucleotides line up with TRBD1. V shed 5 bases, J shed 3 bases, and the junction held 6 bases outside the gene matches. The CDR3 runs to 14 residues. The germline V gene has CDR1 LNHDA and CDR2 SQIVND (reference sequence). The CDR3 sequence is CASSDPGTDYGYTF. CDR3 nucleotide sequence: TGTGCCAGTAGTGACCCCGGGACAGACTATGGCTACACCTTC. Together with reference TRBV19 and TRBJ1-2, the CDR3 gives the full variable domain: DGGITQSPKYLFRKEGQNVTLSCEQNLNHDAMYWYRQDPGQGLRLIYYSQIVNDFQKGDIAEGYSVSREKKESFPLTVTSAQKNPTAFYLCASSDPGTDYGYTFGSGTRLTVV.

Note on this clone: Distinct nucleotide sequences in the sample also encode this CDR3. This chain connects TRBV9 to TRBJ2-5, with TRBD2 identical over 15 bases. The CDR3 extends over 16 amino acids. Germline assignment: CDR1 SGDLS and CDR2 YYNGEE. V shed 2 bases, J shed 5 bases, and the junction held 4 bases outside the gene matches. Here the CDR3 reads CASSVGLAGGPETQYF. The CDR3, as DNA: TGTGCCAGCAGCGTCGGACTAGCGGGGGGGCCGGAGACCCAGTACTTC.

In its sample, this clone was seen a few times. The rearrangement joins TRBV15 to TRBJ2-5, with unresolved D. The CDR3 totals 13 residues. Germline assignment: CDR1 LNHNV and CDR2 YYDKDF (reference sequence). Trimming removed 5 bases at V and 0 bases at J, with 7 bases between. The CDR3 loop is CATSWSYQETQYF. The CDR3, as DNA: TGTGCCACCAGCTGGAGCTACCAAGAGACCCAGTACTTC. Drawing the rest from reference TRBV15 and TRBJ2-5, the complete variable domain is DAMVIQNPRYQVTQFGKPVTLSCSQTLNHNVMYWYQQKSSQAPKLLFHYYDKDFNNEADTPDNFQSRRPNTSFCFLDIRSPGLGDTAMYLCATSWSYQETQYFGPGTRLLVL.

The V and J genes are TRBV27 and TRBJ1-5; no clear D gene. V was pared by 3 bases and J by 4 bases, with 13 bases between. The germline V gene encodes CDR1 MNHEY and CDR2 SMNVEV (reference sequence). The CDR3 has 15 residues. The CDR3 protein is CASSFGNVGNQPQHF. Here the CDR3 DNA reads TGTGCCAGCAGTTTCGGTAACGTCGGGAATCAGCCCCAGCATTTT.

The chain recombines TRBV3-1 (or the pseudogene TRBV3-2) with TRBJ1-4; D is unclear. CDR3 length equals 12 residues. Germline V lookup: CDR1 LGHDT, CDR2 YNNKEL (reference sequence). The V end lost 4 bases, the J end lost 13 bases, and 13 bases lay between the germline ends. CDR3 nucleotides: TGTGCCAGCAGCCCTGCGGCCCCGGTACTGTTTTTT. Residues: CASSPAAPVLFF.

The rearrangement links TRBV7-2 to TRBJ2-1, with a tentative D call TRBD2 (6 bases). From germline, CDR1 is SGHTA and CDR2 FQGNSA. The germline V and J ends were trimmed by 2 bases and 7 bases, with 18 bases remaining between them. The CDR3 extends over 16 amino acids. The CDR3 DNA is TGTGCCAGCAGCTTAAGTTTTAGCGGAGGTCGGAATGAGCAGTTCTTC. The encoded protein is CASSLSFSGGRNEQFF.

The chain recombines TRBV19 with TRBJ1-5, with 9 nucleotides matching TRBD1. Germline lookup yields CDR1 LNHDA and CDR2 SQIVND (reference sequence). The CDR3 consists of 18 residues. V was pared by 5 bases and J by 0 bases, with 11 bases of the junction left unmatched. The CDR3 reads CASSSASGTGNSNQPQHF. The CDR3 bases are TGTGCCAGTAGTTCAGCCTCCGGGACAGGGAATAGCAATCAGCCCCAGCATTTT. Full variable domain (missing parts from reference TRBV19 and TRBJ1-5): DGGITQSPKYLFRKEGQNVTLSCEQNLNHDAMYWYRQDPGQGLRLIYYSQIVNDFQKGDIAEGYSVSREKKESFPLTVTSAQKNPTAFYLCASSSASGTGNSNQPQHFGDGTRLSIL.

The CDR3 here is CASRGTGSLVNTEAFF. CDR3 nucleotide sequence: TGTGCCAGCAGGGGGACAGGGAGTCTAGTGAACACTGAAGCTTTCTTT. The chain couples TRBV2 to TRBJ1-1, with 9 bases matching TRBD1. With 6 bases clipped from V and 0 bases from J, the junction kept 8 bases outside the gene matches. CDR3 size: 16 residues. The V gene's germline CDR1 is SNHLY and CDR2 FYNNEI.

V gene TRBV29-1 combines with J gene TRBJ2-5; 11 bases agree with TRBD2. CDR3 size: 15 residues. Germline V lookup: CDR1 SQVTM, CDR2 ANQGSEA. The ends lost 5 bases at V and 7 bases at J; junction bases unmatched: 12. The CDR3 coding sequence is TGCAGCGTTAAGATGGCACTAGCGGGAGTGGGGACCCAGTACTTC. As protein: CSVKMALAGVGTQYF.

The rearrangement links TRBV5-6 to TRBJ1-5, with a weak D call TRBD1 (6 bases). The CDR3 consists of 16 residues. CDR1 is SGHDT and CDR2 is YYEEEE in the germline V gene. V lost 0 bases, J lost 6 bases, and 16 bases lay in between. The CDR3 region has the DNA TGTGCCAGCAGCTTGGCCGAAGAACAGGGTGTTCAGCCCCAGCATTTT. This sequence encodes CASSLAEEQGVQPQHF. The whole variable domain, remainder taken from reference TRBV5-6 and TRBJ1-5, is DAGVTQSPTHLIKTRGQQVTLRCSPKSGHDTVSWYQQALGQGPQFIFQYYEEEERQRGNFPDRFSGHQFPNYSSELNVNALLLGDSALYLCASSLAEEQGVQPQHFGDGTRLSIL.

The chain uses TRBV7-6 and TRBJ2-5; D possibly corresponds to TRBD1 (5 bases). V was clipped by 1 base and J by 4 bases, with 13 bases between them. From germline, CDR1 is SGHVS and CDR2 FNYEAQ. The CDR3 has 15 amino acids. The chain's CDR3 is CASSLGGWGRETQYF. The CDR3 DNA reads TGTGCCAGCAGCTTAGGCGGCTGGGGCCGAGAGACCCAGTACTTC.

The V call is TRBV19, the J call TRBJ1-1; D is perhaps TRBD1 (6 bases). CDR1 is LNHDA, CDR2 SQIVND, per germline (reference sequence). CDR3 length: 13 residues. Trimming removed 4 bases at V and 5 bases at J, with 11 bases between. CDR3 protein: CASSKAGETEAFF. The CDR3 bases are TGTGCCAGTAGTAAGGCAGGGGAGACTGAAGCTTTCTTT.

CDR3 bases: TGTGCCAGCAGCTTAGCATCGACAGGGTCTGAACGCTACACCTTC. The encoded protein is CASSLASTGSERYTF. The chain employs TRBV7-9 and TRBJ1-2; 7 bases map to TRBD1. The CDR3 is 15 amino acids. CDR1 is SEHNR and CDR2 is FQNEAQ in the germline V gene (reference sequence). Losses at the gene ends were 0 bases for V and 9 bases for J; bases not matched to a gene: 10.

The rearrangement uses TRBV7-9 and TRBJ1-1, with TRBD1 as a possible D gene (6 bases). CDR1 is SEHNR and CDR2 is FQNEAQ in the germline V gene (reference sequence). Trimming took 2 bases from V and 4 from J, leaving 11 bases between them. The CDR3 sequence is 14 residues long. The CDR3 here is CASSLLLGGTEAFF. In DNA form, the CDR3 reads TGTGCCAGCAGCTTATTGTTAGGGGGCACTGAAGCTTTCTTT.

This clone has just one count. The genes are TRBV18 and TRBJ1-5; 9 positions agree with TRBD1. Germline-derived CDR1 and CDR2 are KGHSH and LQKENI. With V trimmed by 3 bases and J by 1 base, 4 bases remained unmatched. The CDR3 extends over 16 amino acids. The DNA of the CDR3 is TGTGCCAGCTCACCCTTAGGGACAGGGAGCAATCAGCCCCAGCATTTT. Translated: CASSPLGTGSNQPQHF.

The chain uses TRBV5-1 and TRBJ1-2, with no clear D. Germline V CDR1 and CDR2: SGHRS, YFSETQ. This CDR3 contains 14 residues. V was shortened by 0 bases and J by 3 bases, with 9 bases between the two germline ends. This CDR3 is CASSLVSGDYGYTF. The CDR3 nucleotides are TGCGCCAGCAGCTTGGTTTCCGGGGACTATGGCTACACCTTC.

Details on this clone: Other DNA sequences of this sample code for an identical CDR3. The chain uses TRBV12-3 or TRBV12-4 and TRBJ2-7; 7 bases are shared with TRBD2. The CDR3 has 13 residues. With 5 bases clipped from V and 5 bases from J, the junction kept 6 bases outside the gene matches. Here the CDR3 reads CASSRGLSHEQYF. The CDR3 region has the DNA TGTGCCAGCAGTAGGGGACTATCCCACGAGCAGTACTTC.

This clone was recorded many times. The rearrangement joins TRBV5-1 to TRBJ2-7; TRBD1 matches 10 bases. In germline, CDR1 is SGHRS, CDR2 YFSETQ. CDR3 size: 15 residues. Trimming took 4 bases from V and 6 from J; bases not matched to a gene: 10. CDR3 sequence: CASSEPGQGTSEQYF. The CDR3 nucleotides read TGCGCCAGCAGCGAACCGGGACAGGGGACGTCCGAGCAGTACTTC.

Concerning this clone itself: A much more abundant neighbour one base away suggests this may be a read error. The CDR3 is CASSWGLAGRNEQFF. CDR3 sequence (DNA): TGTGCCAGCAGCTGGGGACTAGCGGGACGAAATGAGCAGTTCTTC. The rearrangement joins TRBV11-2 to TRBJ2-1, with 13 bases identical to TRBD2. J lost 7 bases, V lost 4 bases, and 4 bases had no gene match. CDR3 length equals 15 residues. CDR1 and CDR2 (germline): SGHAT, FQNNGV. Drawing the rest from reference TRBV11-2 and TRBJ2-1, the complete variable domain is EAGVAQSPRYKIIEKRQSVAFWCNPISGHATLYWYQQILGQGPKLLIQFQNNGVVDDSQLPKDRFSAERLKGVDSTLKIQPAKLEDSAVYLCASSWGLAGRNEQFFGPGTRLTVL.

The rearrangement joins TRBV7-8 to TRBJ1-4; D ambiguous. The CDR3 sequence is 14 residues long. Germline CDR1 and CDR2: SGHVS and FQNEAQ. V gave up 5 bases and J gave up 10 bases, with 17 bases separating them. The CDR3 region has the DNA TGTGCCAGCAGCCCGGAGAGTTTGTACCGAAAACTGTTTTTT. This translates into CASSPESLYRKLFF.

This chain links TRBV5-1 with TRBJ2-2; 10 bases fit TRBD1. The CDR3 length is 16 residues. Looked up from germline, CDR1 is SGHRS and CDR2 is YFSETQ. V shed 4 bases, J shed 7 bases, and the junction held 10 bases outside the gene matches. In nucleotides, the CDR3 is TGCGCCAGCAGCCCAAGACAGGGGGCGCGTCACGGGGAGCTGTTTTTT. Its translation is CASSPRQGARHGELFF.

V gene TRBV7-2 combines with J gene TRBJ2-1, with a possible D match to TRBD2 (5 bases). Germline V gene lookup returns CDR1 SGHTA and CDR2 FQGNSA. This CDR3 has 14 residues. Trimming stripped 5 bases from V and 8 bases from J, with 16 bases between. The CDR3 DNA reads TGTGCCAGCAGCGGAGAAACTAGAATGGATGAGCAGTTCTTC. It specifies CASSGETRMDEQFF.